The 32 T cell receptor beta chains presented below share a single source sample, sequenced in a study of CD8 T cells in acute hepatitis C reinfection. Study results and caveats: TRBV04 and TRBV06 were preferentially used in all groups, not explained by naive pool overrepresentation.

Noted time point: acute HCV infection, within 168 days of estimated infection date. Sequencing of hepatitis C virus-specific cells was done ex vivo rather than after in vitro expansion. Some clones are missing from TCRdb's copy, which holds only in-frame ones; the method was immunoSEQ multiplex PCR. The table has more than 450 clones, 35% to 50% seen once. Sequencing used HCV NS3-1073 tetramer-sorted CD8+ T cells from PBMCs, obtained during acute infection. All receptors derive from a man aged 50 or older with chronic hepatitis C.

The rearrangement joins TRBV5-4 to TRBJ2-1; 10 bases agree with TRBD2. Trimming removed 4 bases from V and 10 bases from J; junction bases left unmatched: 17. Germline V gene sequence: CDR1 SGHNT, CDR2 YYREEE (reference sequence). The CDR3 runs to 17 residues. Here the CDR3 DNA reads TGTGCCAGCAGCCAAGAGATGGCTAGCGGGGGCGGGGGAGAGCAGTTCTTC. Protein sequence: CASSQEMASGGGGEQFF.

The chain combines TRBV5-1 with TRBJ2-5; TRBD2 aligns across 12 bases. This CDR3 is built from 16 residues. V shed 2 bases, J shed 2 bases, and the junction held 4 bases outside the gene matches. The germline V gene has CDR1 SGHRS and CDR2 YFSETQ. Here the CDR3 reads CASSFPSGRGQETQYF. The CDR3, as DNA: TGCGCCAGCAGCTTCCCTAGCGGGAGGGGACAAGAGACCCAGTACTTC.

CDR3 region: CASSSDSHYGYTF. The CDR3 DNA sequence: TGTGCCAGCAGTTCGGACAGCCACTATGGCTACACCTTC. This chain uses TRBV25-1 with TRBJ1-2; D is possibly TRBD1 (6 bases). The V gene's germline CDR1 is MGHDK and CDR2 SYGVNS. The CDR3 is 13 residues long. Trimming removed 5 bases at V and 3 bases at J, with 10 bases between.

In this sample, this clone is hyperexpanded. Additional DNA sequences in this sample encode the identical CDR3. The V gene is TRBV27, the J gene TRBJ2-1; TRBD2 matches 12 bases. Trimming took 2 bases from V and 6 from J; bases not matched to a gene: 2. This CDR3 has 15 residues. Germline loops: CDR1 MNHEY, CDR2 SMNVEV (reference sequence). CDR3 in amino acids: CASSLELAGGNEQFF. The CDR3 DNA sequence: TGTGCCAGCAGTTTAGAACTAGCGGGAGGCAATGAGCAGTTCTTC.

The V gene is TRBV19, the J gene TRBJ2-5, with 11 bases identical to TRBD2. The germline CDR1 and CDR2 sequences are LNHDA and SQIVND (reference sequence). Trimming removed 7 bases from V and 0 bases from J; junction bases left unmatched: 13. There are 18 residues in the CDR3. The CDR3 loop reads CASTRGEASGGYQETQYF. CDR3 coding DNA: TGTGCCAGTACGCGGGGAGAGGCTAGCGGGGGGTACCAAGAGACCCAGTACTTC.

V gene TRBV6-8 combines with J gene TRBJ1-2; D may be TRBD1 (6 bases). Germline V gives CDR1 MNHGY, CDR2 SAAAGT. This CDR3 has 11 amino acids. With 10 bases removed from V and 8 bases from J, the gap between germline ends came to 14 bases. Here the CDR3 reads CATWGASGYTF. CDR3 DNA sequence: TGTGCCACCTGGGGGGCCTCGGGCTACACCTTC.

The CDR3 nucleotides read TGTGCCAGCAGATATGGGACAGCCCTGGGCTACACCTTC. Translating it yields CASRYGTALGYTF. V gene TRBV7-8 combines with J gene TRBJ1-2, with TRBD1 matching 7 bases. The V segment lost 6 bases and the J segment 8 bases; nucleotides outside the gene matches: 9. The CDR3 covers 13 residues. The germline CDR1 and CDR2 sequences are SGHVS and FQNEAQ.

This clone appeared a few times. The chain joins TRBV14 to TRBJ2-1, with 7 bases fitting TRBD2. Germline V gene data show CDR1 as SGHDN and CDR2 as FVKESK. The CDR3 is 14 residues long. The V segment lost 2 bases and the J segment 8 bases; nucleotides outside the gene matches: 6. CDR3 sequence (DNA): TGTGCCAGCAGCCAATTCCAGCGGGAACATGAGCAGTTCTTC. Amino acids: CASSQFQREHEQFF.

This clone is termed hyperexpanded. The chain joins TRBV25-1 to TRBJ2-3, with 12 bases that match TRBD1. There are 17 residues in the CDR3. Germline values: CDR1 MGHDK, CDR2 SYGVNS. V gave up 1 base and J gave up 2 bases; unmatched junction bases: 4. CDR3 protein: CASSEFPGQGATDTQYF. The DNA of the CDR3 is TGTGCCAGCAGTGAATTCCCGGGACAGGGGGCCACAGATACGCAGTATTTT.

The rearrangement uses TRBV27 and TRBJ2-2; 7 nucleotides line up with TRBD1. The J segment lost 1 base and the V segment lost 6 bases, leaving 8 bases of the junction unmatched. The germline CDR1 and CDR2 sequences are MNHEY and SMNVEV (reference sequence). The length of the CDR3 is 16 residues. The CDR3 bases are TGTGCCAGCAGCACCCTGACAGGGATGAACACCGGGGAGCTGTTTTTT. Translating gives CASSTLTGMNTGELFF.

This clone was picked up one time. This may be a read error, as it is one base from a much larger clone. This rearrangement joins TRBV2 to TRBJ1-2, with unresolved D. The germline V gene encodes CDR1 SNHLY and CDR2 FYNNEI. The CDR3 is 15 residues long. The CDR3 protein is CTSSELTETNYGYTF. As DNA, the CDR3 is TGTACCAGCAGTGAATTAACAGAGACTAACTATGGCTACACCTTC.

The chain joins TRBV7-4 to TRBJ1-2; D uncertain. The CDR3 runs 16 residues. The germline V and J ends were trimmed by 3 bases and 2 bases, with 16 bases remaining between them. Germline values: CDR1 SGHVT, CDR2 SQSDAQ. CDR3 bases: TGTGCCAGCAGCTTCAAGGGTTCAGCTCGAAACTATGGCTACACCTTC. This gives the protein CASSFKGSARNYGYTF.

This clone showed up just a few times. A read error may produce the germline difference seen at one junction end. This chain links TRBV5-1 with TRBJ1-1, with D tentatively TRBD1 (5 bases). This CDR3 region has 13 residues. CDR1 is SGHRS and CDR2 is YFSETQ in the germline V gene. The CDR3 loop reads CASRAARDSEAFF. The CDR3 region has the DNA TGTGCCAGCAGGGCTGCGAGGGATTCTGAAGCTTTCTTT. Full variable domain (outside the CDR3, taken from reference TRBV5-1 and TRBJ1-1): KAGVTQTPRYLIKTRGQQVTLSCSPISGHRSVSWYQQTPGQGLQFLFEYFSETQRNKGNFPGRFSGRQFSNSRSEMNVSTLELGDSALYLCASRAARDSEAFFGQGTRLTVV.

The sample holds a few counts of this clone. The chain is built from TRBV5-8 and TRBJ2-3; D is uncertain. The V end lost 2 bases, the J end lost 0 bases, and 16 bases lay between the germline ends. Germline assignment: CDR1 SGHTS and CDR2 YDEGEE. The CDR3 is 17 residues long. This CDR3 is CASSFSLGRDSTDTQYF. The CDR3 nucleotides read TGTGCCAGCAGCTTCAGTCTGGGCCGCGATAGCACAGATACGCAGTATTTT. Together with reference TRBV5-8 and TRBJ2-3, the CDR3 gives the full variable domain: EAGVTQSPTHLIKTRGQQATLRCSPISGHTSVYWYQQALGLGLQFLLWYDEGEERNRGNFPPRFSGRQFPNYSSELNVNALELEDSALYLCASSFSLGRDSTDTQYFGPGTRLTVL.

V gene TRBV7-2 combines with J gene TRBJ2-2, with D uncertain. The ends were cut back, 5 bases at V and 0 bases at J, with 16 bases in the middle. This CDR3 region has 17 residues. The germline V gene has CDR1 SGHTA and CDR2 FQGNSA. The DNA for the CDR3 is TGTGCCAGCAGCCAAGAACCGGGTGCCCCGAACACCGGGGAGCTGTTTTTT. It yields the protein CASSQEPGAPNTGELFF.

The chain couples TRBV6-9 to TRBJ2-7; 8 nucleotides line up with TRBD2. This CDR3 spans 16 amino acids. V lost 4 bases to trimming and J lost 0 bases; unmatched junction nucleotides: 8. Germline CDR1 MNHGY, CDR2 SVAAGI. The CDR3 spells CASSSDIAGLSYEQYV. The CDR3 coding sequence is TGTGCCAGCAGTTCCGACATAGCGGGACTCTCCTACGAGCAGTACGTC.

The V call is TRBV25-1, the J call TRBJ2-3, with 14 nucleotides matching TRBD2. The CDR3 sequence is 16 residues long. Germline assignment: CDR1 MGHDK and CDR2 SYGVNS. J was trimmed by 3 bases and V by 5 bases; bases with no gene match: 4. DNA for the CDR3: TGTGCCAGCAGTAAGGGACTAGCGGGAGAGACAGATACGCAGTATTTT. Translating gives CASSKGLAGETDTQYF.

This clone has a handful of counts. The gene calls are TRBV4-3 and TRBJ2-1, with 7 nucleotides matching TRBD1. Germline V CDR1 and CDR2: LGHNA, YSLEER. CDR3 size: 15 residues. J was trimmed by 10 bases and V by 0 bases; bases with no gene match: 9. CDR3 sequence reads: CASSQEPTGVGEQFF. The CDR3 nucleotides read TGCGCCAGCAGCCAAGAGCCCACAGGGGTAGGCGAGCAGTTCTTC.

By share of the sample, this clone is large. The rearrangement uses TRBV14 and TRBJ1-6; tentatively, D is TRBD1 (5 bases). Germline CDR1 SGHDN, CDR2 FVKESK. The ends were cut back, 2 bases at V and 14 bases at J, with 16 bases in the middle. The CDR3 loop spans 14 amino acids. The chain's CDR3 is CASSQSTAEVTLHF. The CDR3 nucleotides read TGTGCCAGCAGCCAATCGACAGCCGAGGTCACCCTCCACTTT.

The chain combines TRBV19 with TRBJ2-2; 9 nucleotides line up with TRBD2. Germline loops: CDR1 LNHDA, CDR2 SQIVND (reference sequence). Trimming at V came to 10 bases and at J to 4 bases, leaving 4 bases not matched to a gene. This CDR3 comprises 13 residues. The CDR3 DNA sequence: TGTGCCACCCGGACTAGCGCCACCGGGGAGCTGTTTTTT. Translating gives CATRTSATGELFF.

This clone rates as large. The chain employs TRBV19 and TRBJ2-5, with D perhaps TRBD1 (6 bases). This CDR3 contains 14 residues. Germline CDR1 is LNHDA and CDR2 is SQIVND (reference sequence). V lost 3 bases and J 5 bases, leaving 13 bases between the germline ends. This CDR3 is CASSIPGEWETQYF. The CDR3 nucleotides are TGTGCCAGTAGTATTCCAGGGGAATGGGAGACCCAGTACTTC.

The chain uses TRBV27 and TRBJ2-1; TRBD2 matches 15 bases. J lost 1 base, V lost 5 bases, and 9 bases had no gene match. The CDR3 is 19 amino acids. Germline CDR1 and CDR2: MNHEY and SMNVEV (reference sequence). CDR3 protein: CASSHPYGLAGGSYNEQFF. CDR3 nucleotides: TGTGCCAGCAGTCACCCTTACGGACTAGCGGGAGGGTCCTACAATGAGCAGTTCTTC.

J is TRBJ1-2 and V is TRBV29-1; D gene uncertain. Germline-derived CDR1 and CDR2 are SQVTM and ANQGSEA. With 5 bases removed from V and 2 bases from J, the gap between germline ends came to 21 bases. The CDR3 extends over 16 amino acids. CDR3 nucleotides: TGCAGCGTTTACGGCCCCAGCGCGAGATTCAACTATGGCTACACCTTC. It encodes CSVYGPSARFNYGYTF. The whole variable domain, filled in from reference TRBV29-1 and TRBJ1-2, reads SAVISQKPSRDICQRGTSLTIQCQVDSQVTMMFWYRQQPGQSLTLIATANQGSEATYESGFVIDKFPISRPNLTFSTLTVSNMSPEDSSIYLCSVYGPSARFNYGYTFGSGTRLTVV.

This clone was recorded once. The same CDR3 can be traced to other DNA sequences in this sample. The chain carries TRBV4-3 and TRBJ2-1; D is perhaps TRBD2 (5 bases). This CDR3 has 17 residues. The germline V and J ends were trimmed by 0 bases and 1 base, with 13 bases remaining between them. The germline V gene has CDR1 LGHNA and CDR2 YSLEER. The CDR3 coding sequence is TGCGCCAGCAGCCAAGATCCGACGGGATCGTCCTACAATGAGCAGTTCTTC. Its translation is CASSQDPTGSSYNEQFF.

This clone is termed large. The chain has TRBV4-2 and TRBJ1-4, with TRBD1 matching over 8 bases. The V segment lost 4 bases and the J segment 3 bases; nucleotides outside the gene matches: 1. Germline V gene sequence: CDR1 LGHNA, CDR2 YNFKEQ. The CDR3 spans 14 residues. CDR3: CASSPGQANEKLFF. DNA for the CDR3: TGTGCCAGCAGCCCGGGACAGGCTAATGAAAAACTGTTTTTT.

The J gene is TRBJ2-2, the V gene TRBV2, with TRBD2 matching 12 bases. Germline CDR1 SNHLY, CDR2 FYNNEI. The CDR3 has 16 amino acids. V gave up 2 bases and J gave up 6 bases; unmatched junction bases: 4. The CDR3 nucleotides read TGTGCCAGCAGTGAAAGGACTAGCGGGGAGGCCGGGGAGCTGTTTTTT. Amino acids: CASSERTSGEAGELFF.

DNA of the CDR3: TGTGCCAGCAGCCCTCCGGGGGGCCTGGGGGAGACCCAGTACTTC. It yields the protein CASSPPGGLGETQYF. The V and J genes are TRBV27 and TRBJ2-5, with D maybe TRBD2 (7 bases). Germline CDR1 is MNHEY and CDR2 is SMNVEV (reference sequence). Trimming pared 6 bases from V and 5 bases from J, leaving 19 bases between. CDR3 length: 15 residues.

By share, this clone ranks as large. The chain employs TRBV29-1 and TRBJ1-1, with TRBD1 matching 8 bases. This CDR3 is built from 13 residues. Trimming removed 4 bases from V and 6 bases from J; junction bases left unmatched: 7. Germline V gene lookup returns CDR1 SQVTM and CDR2 ANQGSEA. The CDR3 protein is CSVGLQGGPEAFF. As DNA, the CDR3 is TGCAGCGTTGGTTTACAGGGGGGGCCTGAAGCTTTCTTT. Together with reference TRBV29-1 and TRBJ1-1, the CDR3 gives the full variable domain: SAVISQKPSRDICQRGTSLTIQCQVDSQVTMMFWYRQQPGQSLTLIATANQGSEATYESGFVIDKFPISRPNLTFSTLTVSNMSPEDSSIYLCSVGLQGGPEAFFGQGTRLTVV.

The chain recombines TRBV30 with TRBJ1-4; D is unclear. The CDR3 has 13 residues. CDR1 and CDR2 (germline): GTSNPN, SVGIG (reference sequence). The ends were cut back, 3 bases at V and 6 bases at J, with 11 bases in the middle. CDR3 nucleotide sequence: TGTGCCTGGAGCGGGCGTGAGGATGAAAAACTGTTTTTT. Amino acid sequence: CAWSGREDEKLFF.

V and J are TRBV6-5 and TRBJ1-2, with D hard to call. CDR1 and CDR2 (germline): MNHEY, SVGAGI. The CDR3 contains 16 residues. V was shortened by 2 bases and J by 2 bases, with 15 bases between the two germline ends. CDR3 loop: CASSYIVGRPNYGYTF. The CDR3 coding sequence is TGTGCCAGCAGTTACATAGTGGGCCGCCCCAACTATGGCTACACCTTC.

The V gene is TRBV22-1, the J gene TRBJ1-2; whether TRBD1, the table's D call, matches the DNA was not checked. TRBV22-1 is recorded as a pseudogene. There are 13 residues in the CDR3. The chain's CDR3 is CPGRDDKTYGYTF. Written as DNA, the CDR3 is TGTCCTGGGAGAGATGACAAGACCTATGGCTACACCTTC.

V gene TRBV7-2 combines with J gene TRBJ1-1, with TRBD1 matching over 7 bases. CDR1 is SGHTA and CDR2 is FQGNSA in the germline V gene. CDR3 length: 17 amino acids. Trimming cost V 4 bases and J 0 bases; bases outside gene matches: 11. The CDR3 bases are TGTGCCAGCAGCTCCGCGACAGGGATATACATGAACACTGAAGCTTTCTTT. Protein: CASSSATGIYMNTEAFF.